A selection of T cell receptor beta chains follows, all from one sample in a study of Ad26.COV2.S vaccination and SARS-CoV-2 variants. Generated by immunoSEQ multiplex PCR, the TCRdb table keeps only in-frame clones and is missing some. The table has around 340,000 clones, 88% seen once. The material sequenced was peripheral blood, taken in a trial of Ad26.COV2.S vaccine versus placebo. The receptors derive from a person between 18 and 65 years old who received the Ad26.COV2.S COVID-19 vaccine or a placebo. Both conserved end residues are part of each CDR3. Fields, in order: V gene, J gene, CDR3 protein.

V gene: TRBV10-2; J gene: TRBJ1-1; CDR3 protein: CASSDGTWGKDTEAFF
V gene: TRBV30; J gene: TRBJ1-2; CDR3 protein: CAWTRGDYGYTF
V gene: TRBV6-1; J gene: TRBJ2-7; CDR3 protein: CASRAGTHLIYEQYF
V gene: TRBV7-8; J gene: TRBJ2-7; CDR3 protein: CASSPIVGQGFDEQYF
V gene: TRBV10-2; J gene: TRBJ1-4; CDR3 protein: CASTSQGATNEKLFF
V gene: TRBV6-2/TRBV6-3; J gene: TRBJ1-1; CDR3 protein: CASSYSAGRYTEAFF
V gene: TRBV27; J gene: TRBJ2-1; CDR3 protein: CASSDRDRSHNEQFF
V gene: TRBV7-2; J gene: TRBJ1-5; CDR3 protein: CASSLEWQGGNQPQHF
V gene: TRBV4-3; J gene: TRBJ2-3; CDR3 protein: CASSQDLGTGTDTQYF
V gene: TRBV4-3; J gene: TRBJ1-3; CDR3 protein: CASSQGAVGNTIYF
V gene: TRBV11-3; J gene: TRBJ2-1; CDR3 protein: CASSTTRNNEQFF
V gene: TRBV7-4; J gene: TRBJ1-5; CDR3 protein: CASSSRTQPQHF
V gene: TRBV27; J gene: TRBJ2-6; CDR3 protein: CASRETGANVLTF
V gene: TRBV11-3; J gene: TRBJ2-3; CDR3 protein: CASSPGGWDTQYF
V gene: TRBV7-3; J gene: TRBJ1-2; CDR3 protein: CASSTRVNPRAGYGYTF
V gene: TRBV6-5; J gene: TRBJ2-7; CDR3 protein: CASKRDSLYF
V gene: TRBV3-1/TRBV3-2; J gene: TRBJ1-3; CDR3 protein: CASSQGRVAGNTIYF
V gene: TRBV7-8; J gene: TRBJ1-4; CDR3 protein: CASSLSGFFGEKLFF
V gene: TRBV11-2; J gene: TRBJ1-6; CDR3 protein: CASSLGQGRNSPLHF
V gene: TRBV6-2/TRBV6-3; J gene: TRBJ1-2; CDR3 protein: CASSTGNYGYTF
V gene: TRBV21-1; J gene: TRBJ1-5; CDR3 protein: CASSKLFNQPQHF
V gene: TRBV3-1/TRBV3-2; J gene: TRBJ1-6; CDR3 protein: CASSPRAGALVDSPLHF
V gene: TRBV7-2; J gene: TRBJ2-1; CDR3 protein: CASREVGRLVNNEQFF
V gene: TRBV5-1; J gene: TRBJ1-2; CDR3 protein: CASSLNMAGYTF
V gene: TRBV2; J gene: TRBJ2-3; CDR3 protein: CASRLDQRTDTQYF
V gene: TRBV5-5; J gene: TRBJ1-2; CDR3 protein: CASSLPTGYGYTF
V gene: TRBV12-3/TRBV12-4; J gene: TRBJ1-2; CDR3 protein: CASRRNHGYTF
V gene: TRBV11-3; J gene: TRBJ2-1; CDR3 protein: CASSPGLAGTYNEQFF
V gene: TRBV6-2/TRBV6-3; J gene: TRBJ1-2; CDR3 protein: CASSQTRDSPNYGYTF
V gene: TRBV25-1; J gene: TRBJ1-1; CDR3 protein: CASIQLGEGGTAFF
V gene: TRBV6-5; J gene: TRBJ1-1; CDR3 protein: CASSFGTEAFF